Following are 24 T cell receptor beta chains from one sample sequenced in a study of blood T cell repertoires in COVID-19. TCRdb keeps only in-frame clones here, not all; method: immunoSEQ multiplex PCR. The data hold more than 200,000 clones, with 80% observed a single time. Sequenced material: PBMCs or T cells enriched from blood (not recorded which). Receptors were obtained from a man aged 30 to 45 with acute COVID-19.

CDR3 coding DNA: TGTGCCAGCAGCCAAGGAACAGGGCACTATGGCTACACCTTC. Its translation is CASSQGTGHYGYTF. The chain employs TRBV3-1 (or the pseudogene TRBV3-2) and TRBJ1-2; a possible D gene is TRBD1 (6 bases). Looked up from germline, CDR1 is LGHDT and CDR2 is YNNKEL (reference sequence). The CDR3 has 14 residues. The germline V and J ends were trimmed by 1 base and 3 bases, with 9 bases remaining between them.

V is TRBV5-4 and J is TRBJ2-7; tentative D call: TRBD1 (5 bases). V lost 1 base and J 0 bases, leaving 8 bases between the germline ends. Germline CDR1 and CDR2: SGHNT and YYREEE (reference sequence). The length of the CDR3 is 14 residues. This CDR3 reads CASSLSGRSYEQYF. The CDR3 DNA reads as TGTGCCAGCAGCTTGTCAGGGCGCTCCTACGAGCAGTACTTC.

The V and J genes are TRBV7-9 and TRBJ1-2; D gene ambiguous. V was shortened by 9 bases and J by 4 bases, with 18 bases between the two germline ends. The CDR3 extends over 14 amino acids. Germline assignment: CDR1 SEHNR and CDR2 FQNEAQ (reference sequence). CDR3 in DNA: TGTGCCAGAGATGGCCCCCTAGAGGGCTATGGCTACACCTTC. This gives the protein CARDGPLEGYGYTF.

This clone was observed once. The rearrangement uses TRBV5-1 and TRBJ1-5; possibly TRBD1 for D (5 bases). V shed 0 bases and J shed 7 bases, with 11 bases lying between them. The CDR3 has 14 amino acids. Germline lookup yields CDR1 SGHRS and CDR2 YFSETQ. CDR3 nucleotides: TGCGCCAGCAGCTTGGCCCAGGGCGCCCAGCCCCAGCATTTT. It codes for CASSLAQGAQPQHF.

V usage is TRBV10-1 and J usage is TRBJ2-5; 9 bases match TRBD2. Losses at the gene ends were 0 bases for V and 4 bases for J; bases not matched to a gene: 3. This CDR3 is built from 15 residues. CDR1 and CDR2 (germline): WNHNN, SYGVQD (reference sequence). The CDR3 spells CASSESSGGSETQYF. The CDR3 DNA is TGCGCCAGCAGTGAGTCTAGCGGGGGATCAGAGACCCAGTACTTC.

This clone has a handful of counts. This rearrangement joins TRBV5-5 to TRBJ2-7; TRBD1 might be the D (7 bases). V lost 4 bases and J lost 6, with 20 bases in between. CDR1 is SGHKS and CDR2 is YYEKEE in the germline V gene (reference sequence). CDR3 length: 15 amino acids. The CDR3 reads CASSPQVDQGGEQYF. The CDR3 DNA sequence: TGTGCCAGCAGCCCACAAGTAGATCAGGGGGGCGAGCAGTACTTC.

In its sample, this clone was seen a few times. The chain combines TRBV27 with TRBJ2-7, with D tentatively TRBD1 (7 bases). The ends were cut back, 0 bases at V and 2 bases at J, with 17 bases in the middle. The V gene's germline CDR1 is MNHEY and CDR2 SMNVEV (reference sequence). The CDR3 length is 17 residues. CDR3 coding DNA: TGTGCCAGCAGTTTATCAGGTCAGGGGGGCCTACCCTACGAGCAGTACTTC. This codes for CASSLSGQGGLPYEQYF.

This sequence joins TRBV5-1 and TRBJ1-6; TRBD1 matches at 12 bases. The CDR3 is made up of 16 amino acids. Germline V CDR1 and CDR2: SGHRS, YFSETQ. V lost 3 bases to trimming and J lost 7 bases; unmatched junction nucleotides: 5. The CDR3 protein is CASSSGTGGFNSPLHF. DNA for the CDR3: TGCGCCAGCAGCTCCGGGACAGGGGGCTTCAATTCACCCCTCCACTTT.

The chain joins TRBV9 to TRBJ1-3, with D unresolved. Trimming removed 2 bases from V and 0 bases from J, with 9 bases in between. Germline loops: CDR1 SGDLS, CDR2 YYNGEE. The CDR3 extends over 15 amino acids. DNA for the CDR3: TGTGCCAGCAGCGTGAGTCCGCTCTCTGGAAACACCATATATTTT. Amino acid sequence: CASSVSPLSGNTIYF.

J is TRBJ1-2 and V is TRBV6-5; D gene ambiguous. The ends were cut back, 5 bases at V and 1 base at J, with 11 bases in the middle. The CDR3 is 14 residues long. CDR1 is MNHEY, CDR2 SVGAGI, per germline. The CDR3 nucleotides read TGTGCCAGCAGTCATGACGGGAATAACTATGGCTACACCTTC. This sequence encodes CASSHDGNNYGYTF.

CDR3 amino acids: CASSLGQASHQPQHF. The DNA of the CDR3 is TGTGCCAGCAGCTTGGGACAGGCAAGTCATCAGCCCCAGCATTTT. This chain connects TRBV11-2 to TRBJ1-5; 8 bases fit TRBD1. The germline V gene has CDR1 SGHAT and CDR2 FQNNGV. V shed 3 bases, J shed 5 bases, and the junction held 6 bases outside the gene matches. This CDR3 spans 15 amino acids.

The chain carries TRBV5-4 and TRBJ2-1; D is undetermined. The V gene's germline CDR1 is SGHNT and CDR2 YYREEE (reference sequence). The CDR3 extends over 12 amino acids. Trimming cost V 4 bases and J 6 bases, with 8 bases left between them. The CDR3 DNA reads as TGTGCCAGCAGCCTGGACGGCAATGAGCAGTTCTTC. Amino acids: CASSLDGNEQFF.

The chain links TRBV9 to TRBJ2-3; D remains ambiguous. This CDR3 is built from 14 residues. V lost 0 bases and J 3 bases, leaving 8 bases between the germline ends. Germline CDR1 reads SGDLS; CDR2 reads YYNGEE. CDR3 nucleotides: TGTGCCAGCAGCGTAGCTACTTCTACAGATACGCAGTATTTT. Translating gives CASSVATSTDTQYF.

V and J are TRBV5-6 and TRBJ1-2; D remains ambiguous. The length of the CDR3 is 16 residues. Germline assignment: CDR1 SGHDT and CDR2 YYEEEE. Deletions cut 4 bases from V and 4 bases from J, with 20 bases between. The chain's CDR3 is CASSKGEGGCSYGYTF. The CDR3 nucleotides read TGTGCCAGCAGCAAAGGTGAGGGAGGATGCTCCTATGGCTACACCTTC.

This clone was observed many times. The CDR3 is CASSATSQGSDEQFF. As DNA, the CDR3 is TGTGCCAGCAGCGCTACTAGCCAGGGTAGCGATGAGCAGTTCTTC. The chain employs TRBV7-6 and TRBJ2-1, with D tentatively TRBD2 (6 bases). The ends were cut back, 5 bases at V and 8 bases at J, with 19 bases in the middle. In germline, CDR1 is SGHVS, CDR2 FNYEAQ. The CDR3 is made up of 15 amino acids. Variable domain in full (rest from reference TRBV7-6 and TRBJ2-1): GAGVSQSPRYKVTKRGQDVALRCDPISGHVSLYWYRQALGQGPEFLTYFNYEAQQDKSGLPNDRFSAERPEGSISTLTIQRTEQRDSAMYRCASSATSQGSDEQFFGPGTRLTVL.

There are many counts of this clone. This chain connects TRBV19 to TRBJ2-2; 10 positions match TRBD2. V dropped 5 bases and J dropped 7; count of bases not matched to a gene: 10. Germline CDR1 is LNHDA and CDR2 is SQIVND (reference sequence). This CDR3 has 16 residues. CDR3 nucleotides: TGTGCCAGTAGTCTACTAGCGGGGATCGGGTTCGGGGAGCTGTTTTTT. Its translation: CASSLLAGIGFGELFF.

The V and J genes are TRBV4-1 and TRBJ1-1, with D unresolved. Trimming stripped 0 bases from V and 1 base from J, with 12 bases between. The CDR3 consists of 16 residues. The V gene's germline CDR1 is MGHRA and CDR2 YSYEKL. This CDR3 reads CASSQERGRANTEAFF. The CDR3 DNA is TGCGCCAGCAGCCAAGAGAGAGGGCGGGCGAACACTGAAGCTTTCTTT.

This clone is a singleton in its sample. J is TRBJ2-5 and V is TRBV7-6; the D gene is possibly TRBD1 (6 bases). Germline lookup yields CDR1 SGHVS and CDR2 FNYEAQ. CDR3 length equals 15 residues. The V gene lost 1 base and the J gene lost 7 bases, with 16 bases spanning the gap. For the CDR3, the DNA is TGTGCCAGCAGCTTAGATCAACAGGGCCCCTGGACCCAGTACTTC. Its protein is CASSLDQQGPWTQYF.

This clone came up once. The rearrangement joins TRBV19 to TRBJ1-5, with TRBD1 identical over 10 bases. Germline V gene sequence: CDR1 LNHDA, CDR2 SQIVND (reference sequence). The ends lost 7 bases at V and 7 bases at J; junction bases unmatched: 10. The CDR3 loop spans 15 amino acids. CDR3 amino acids: CASTLTGTGDQPQHF. CDR3 in DNA: TGTGCCAGTACCCTGACTGGGACAGGGGACCAGCCCCAGCATTTT.

The V and J genes are TRBV7-3 and TRBJ2-1, with 10 bases that match TRBD2. The CDR3 length is 17 residues. Looked up from germline, CDR1 is SGHTA and CDR2 is FQGTGA. Losses at the gene ends were 3 bases for V and 8 bases for J; bases not matched to a gene: 13. CDR3 in amino acids: CASSFRPAGGLSHEQFF. CDR3 nucleotides: TGTGCCAGCAGCTTCAGGCCAGCGGGGGGGCTGAGCCATGAGCAGTTCTTC.

The CDR3 protein is CASSQGGSGTGELFF. As DNA, the CDR3 is TGTGCCAGCAGCCAGGGAGGGTCAGGCACCGGGGAGCTGTTTTTT. The chain joins TRBV14 to TRBJ2-2; TRBD2 matches at 7 bases. The CDR3 length is 15 residues. V dropped 3 bases and J dropped 4; count of bases not matched to a gene: 5. Germline V gene data show CDR1 as SGHDN and CDR2 as FVKESK.

The CDR3 nucleotides read TGTGCCAGCAGCGACCGGACAGTCACTGAAGCTTTCTTT. Its protein product is CASSDRTVTEAFF. The chain has TRBV3-1 (or the pseudogene TRBV3-2) and TRBJ1-1; D is possibly TRBD1 (6 bases). Germline CDR1 reads LGHDT; CDR2 reads YNNKEL (reference sequence). V lost 5 bases and J lost 4, with 11 bases in between. This CDR3 has 13 residues.

This sequence joins TRBV6-1 and TRBJ2-7; possibly TRBD2 for D (5 bases). CDR1 is MNHNS and CDR2 is SASEGT in the germline V gene. V was pared by 2 bases and J by 1 base, with 12 bases between. The CDR3 has 15 amino acids. In DNA form, the CDR3 reads TGTGCCAGCAGTGAACCCGGACGCGGGTCCTACGAGCAGTACTTC. This encodes CASSEPGRGSYEQYF.

The V call is TRBV27, the J call TRBJ1-2; weak D call: TRBD1 (6 bases). This CDR3 is built from 14 residues. The germline V gene has CDR1 MNHEY and CDR2 SMNVEV (reference sequence). Between the trimmed V and J ends, which lost 5 bases and 2 bases, there was a span of 12 bases. The CDR3 here is CASSTLGQNYGYTF. In DNA form, the CDR3 reads TGTGCCAGCAGTACACTTGGACAGAACTATGGCTACACCTTC.